These 10 T cell receptor beta chains were all obtained from the same sample, sequenced in a study of blood T cell repertoires in COVID-19. TCRdb keeps only in-frame clones here, not all; method: immunoSEQ multiplex PCR. The table includes around 99,000 clones, 79% detected once. Sequencing was carried out using peripheral blood. The receptor source for this set is a woman of 80 years or more with active or convalescent COVID-19.

The chain couples TRBV9 to TRBJ2-1, with D perhaps matching TRBD1 (6 bases). The CDR3 has 16 residues. Trimming stripped 1 base from V and 0 bases from J, with 11 bases between. The V gene's germline CDR1 is SGDLS and CDR2 YYNGEE. CDR3 nucleotide sequence: TGTGCCAGCAGCGTAAGGGGGATAAGCTCCTACAATGAGCAGTTCTTC. This sequence encodes CASSVRGISSYNEQFF.

The chain carries TRBV5-5 and TRBJ2-7; perhaps TRBD1 as D (6 bases). Trimming removed 5 bases from V and 6 bases from J, with 15 bases in between. CDR3 size: 13 residues. Germline assignment: CDR1 SGHKS and CDR2 YYEKEE (reference sequence). The CDR3 DNA sequence: TGTGCCAGCAGTTTACAGGGTTTACGCGAGCAGTACTTC. It specifies CASSLQGLREQYF.

The chain is built from TRBV6-6 and TRBJ2-1; maybe TRBD1 (8 bases). Looked up from germline, CDR1 is MNHNY and CDR2 is SVGAGI (reference sequence). Trimming took 6 bases from V and 9 from J, leaving 15 bases between them. The CDR3 is 13 amino acids. CDR3 coding DNA: TGTGCCAGCAGCCCGGACAGGGAGGGTGAGCAGTTCTTC. It specifies CASSPDREGEQFF.

This sequence joins TRBV25-1 and TRBJ2-5; no reliable D call. Germline values: CDR1 MGHDK, CDR2 SYGVNS. With 3 bases removed from V and 4 bases from J, the gap between germline ends came to 3 bases. The CDR3 is made up of 11 amino acids. CDR3 bases: TGTGCCAGCAGTGACGGAGAGACCCAGTACTTC. This encodes CASSDGETQYF.

The rearrangement links TRBV7-7 to TRBJ2-3, with D perhaps TRBD2 (5 bases). The V end was cut by 2 bases, the J end by 4 bases, with 10 bases between. The CDR3 totals 14 residues. Germline CDR1 and CDR2: SSHAT and FNYEAQ (reference sequence). The chain's CDR3 is CASSLSFSADTQYF. CDR3 DNA sequence: TGTGCCAGCAGCTTAAGTTTTAGCGCAGATACGCAGTATTTT.

The chain carries TRBV19 and TRBJ2-2, with 8 bases fitting TRBD1. Looked up from germline, CDR1 is LNHDA and CDR2 is SQIVND (reference sequence). This CDR3 is 16 amino acids long. The J segment lost 3 bases and the V segment lost 3 bases, leaving 6 bases of the junction unmatched. The CDR3 nucleotides read TGTGCCAGTAGTATCCCGCAGGGGGCGGACACCGGGGAGCTGTTTTTT. Residues: CASSIPQGADTGELFF.

With regard to this clone: Other DNA sequences in the same sample also yield this CDR3. The gene calls are TRBV7-8 and TRBJ2-1, with 9 bases fitting TRBD1. The V gene's germline CDR1 is SGHVS and CDR2 FQNEAQ. Germline trimming cut 6 bases from V and 3 bases from J; bases unmatched to any gene: 6. The CDR3 is 15 amino acids. CDR3 residues: CASSLPGQGYNEQFF. In DNA, the CDR3 is TGTGCCAGCAGTTTGCCGGGACAGGGCTACAATGAGCAGTTCTTC.

CDR3 bases: TGTGCCAGCAAAGGCAGGGGCACCGGGGAGCTGTTTTTT. Residues: CASKGRGTGELFF. The chain combines TRBV5-8 with TRBJ2-2; weak D call: TRBD1 (6 bases). The CDR3 has 13 residues. The germline V and J ends were trimmed by 6 bases and 4 bases, with 10 bases remaining between them. Germline V gene data show CDR1 as SGHTS and CDR2 as YDEGEE.

This sequence joins TRBV3-1 (or the pseudogene TRBV3-2) and TRBJ1-4; TRBD1 aligns across 9 bases. The CDR3 extends over 15 amino acids. With V trimmed by 2 bases and J by 5 bases, 3 bases remained unmatched. The germline CDR1 and CDR2 sequences are LGHDT and YNNKEL (reference sequence). CDR3 residues: CASSQLDRGNEKLFF. The CDR3 coding sequence is TGTGCCAGCAGCCAACTTGACAGGGGGAATGAAAAACTGTTTTTT.

The chain recombines TRBV20-1 with TRBJ1-1; D unresolved. V was clipped by 3 bases and J by 5 bases, with 10 bases between them. CDR1 is DFQATT and CDR2 is SNEGSKA in the germline V gene (reference sequence). This CDR3 is built from 12 residues. Here the CDR3 DNA reads TGCAGTGCTAGTCCCCGGAGGACTGAAGCTTTCTTT. It yields the protein CSASPRRTEAFF.